These T cell receptor beta chains were read from a single sample in a study of cytomegalovirus exposure and HLA in healthy donors. The assay was immunoSEQ multiplex PCR, and TCRdb's table has in-frame clones only and misses some. The data hold about 190,000 clones, with 85% to 90% observed a single time. The sequencing input was PBMCs. The receptors were sampled from a man aged 30 to 45 in good health and CMV-seronegative. Both conserved end residues are part of each CDR3. The D gene is left open where the match is weak. Rows may omit the clone size; those that give it use once, few, many or a size class.

>TRBV19|-|-|TRBJ1-1
TGTGCCAGTACCCTGACATGGGACACTGAAGCTTTCTTT
CASTLTWDTEAFF
>TRBV6-1|-|-|TRBJ2-2
TGTGCCAGCAGTGTGACAGGATCGGTCGGCACCGGGGAGCTGTTTTTT
CASSVTGSVGTGELFF
>TRBV7-8|-|-|TRBJ1-1
TGTGCCAGCAGCTTAATCAGAACAGGGTATGTCGAAGCTTTCTTT
CASSLIRTGYVEAFF
>TRBV5-1|-|-|TRBJ1-5
TGCGCCAGCAGCTTGGCCCGAGGTGCGCGGCAGGGAAGGGTGAGCAATCAGCCCCAGCATTTT
CASSLARGARQGRVSNQPQHF
>TRBV4-1|-|TRBD2|TRBJ2-5
TGCGCCAGCAGTCCGATGCGGGGGGTTCAAGAGACCCAGTACTTC
CASSPMRGVQETQYF
>TRBV11-2|-|-|TRBJ1-6
TGTGCCAGCAGCTTGGAAGGAACAGTTTATTCACCCCTCCACTTT
CASSLEGTVYSPLHF
>TRBV7-8|-|-|TRBJ2-1
TGTGCCAGCAGCTTAAGGCGGTTCTACAATGAGCAGTTCTTC
CASSLRRFYNEQFF
>TRBV5-5|-|TRBD2|TRBJ2-1
TGTGCCAGCAGCCTCGCGCCCGGGACTAGCAATTACAATGAGCAGTTCTTC
CASSLAPGTSNYNEQFF
>TRBV6-5|-|TRBD1|TRBJ1-6
TGTGCCAGCAAGCAGGGGGGTTGGGATAATTCACCCCTCCACTTT
CASKQGGWDNSPLHF
>TRBV11-1|-|TRBD1|TRBJ2-7
TGTGCCAACACAAGGGGACAGAAGATCTACGAGCAGTACTTC
CANTRGQKIYEQYF
>TRBV7-9|few|TRBD1|TRBJ2-1
TGTGCCAGCAGCTTAGATGGTTTGACAGGGAATTGGCATGAGCAGTTCTTC
CASSLDGLTGNWHEQFF
>TRBV27|-|-|TRBJ2-5
TGTGCCAGCAGTCCAACGAGGGAAGAGACCCAGTACTTC
CASSPTREETQYF
>TRBV7-6|once|-|TRBJ2-6
TGTGCCAGCAGCTTAACAGGGGGGGCCGGGGCCAACGTCCTGACTTTC
CASSLTGGAGANVLTF
>TRBV2|once|TRBD2|TRBJ2-1
TGTGTGACTAGCGGCCGGGGTGAGCAGTTCTTC
CVTSGRGEQFF
>TRBV6-1|-|-|TRBJ1-5
TGTGCCAGCAGTGAGGGCCTTGTCAATCAGCCCCAGCATTTT
CASSEGLVNQPQHF
>TRBV29-1|-|-|TRBJ1-2
TGCAGCGTTGAAGAAGGGACAAGCTATGGCTACACCTTC
CSVEEGTSYGYTF
>TRBV7-9|-|-|TRBJ1-2
TGTGCCAGCAGCTTAGAGGAGGACCTCCTGGACTATGGCTACACCTTC
CASSLEEDLLDYGYTF
>TRBV29-1|-|-|TRBJ1-1
TGCAGCGTTGTAGAGGTAGCCGACACTGAAGCTTTCTTT
CSVVEVADTEAFF
>TRBV19|-|TRBD1|TRBJ2-7
TGTGCCAGTAGTACGATACAGGGGTACGAGCAGTACTTC
CASSTIQGYEQYF
>TRBV6-5|-|-|TRBJ1-2
TGTGCCAGCAGTTACCTGGAGGGTGGCTATGGCTACACCTTC
CASSYLEGGYGYTF
>TRBV28|-|TRBD1|TRBJ2-7
TGTGCCAGCAGTGGGGACAGCACCTACGAGCAGTACTTC
CASSGDSTYEQYF
>TRBV2|-|TRBD1|TRBJ2-7
TGTGCCAGCATGAAAGGACAGGGGTTGGTTGAGTACTTC
CASMKGQGLVEYF
>TRBV18|-|-|TRBJ2-4
TGTGCCAGCTCACCACCGTTGAGTTCTCTAGCCAAAAACATTCAGTACTTC
CASSPPLSSLAKNIQYF
>TRBV11-2|-|-|TRBJ1-4
TGTGCCAGCAGAGCAAATGAAAAACTGTTTTTT
CASRANEKLFF
>TRBV29-1|-|TRBD2|TRBJ2-7
TGCAGCGTGAGGACTAGCGGGAGTTACGAGCAGTACTTC
CSVRTSGSYEQYF
>TRBV7-2|-|-|TRBJ2-3
TGTGCCAGCCACAAAGGGGAACCCACAGATACGCAGTATTTT
CASHKGEPTDTQYF
>TRBV6-4|-|TRBD2|TRBJ2-2
TGTGCCAGCAGTGACGCCTCTAGCGGGAGACCGAAAGCCGCATCCACCGGGGAGCTGTTTTTT
CASSDASSGRPKAASTGELFF
>TRBV7-2|-|TRBD2|TRBJ2-7
TGTGCCAGTGCGGGGGGGCGTAGGGTCTACGAGCAGTACTTC
CASAGGRRVYEQYF
>TRBV13|-|-|TRBJ2-5
TGTGCCAGCAGCCTCGTGGGGGGTACCCAAGAGACCCAGTACTTC
CASSLVGGTQETQYF
>TRBV6-1|-|TRBD1|TRBJ1-2
TGTGCCAGCAGGGACCAGGGACAGAGATATGGCTACACCTTC
CASRDQGQRYGYTF
>TRBV21-1|few|-|TRBJ1-5
TGTGCCAGCAGCAAAGCGGCGGACATTAGCAATCAGCCCCAGCATTTT
CASSKAADISNQPQHF
>TRBV5-1|-|TRBD2|TRBJ2-1
TGCGCCAGCAGCTCCCGACTAGCAGAATCGCACATGTTCTTC
CASSSRLAESHMFF
>TRBV28|-|TRBD1|TRBJ1-5
TGTGCCACCCACGATCATACCGGGACAGGAGGTGCGCATTTT
CATHDHTGTGGAHF
>TRBV13|-|-|TRBJ2-7
TGTGCCAGCAGCGACGGAAGGGACACCTCTTACGAGCAGTACTTC
CASSDGRDTSYEQYF
>TRBV14|-|TRBD2|TRBJ2-5
TGTGCCAGCAGCCCCTTAGCGGGAGTAGCCGGGAGAGAGACCCAGTACTTC
CASSPLAGVAGRETQYF
>TRBV19|-|-|TRBJ2-2
TGTGCCAGTAGGCTGGCATGGAGGCGGACCGGGGAGCTGTTTTTT
CASRLAWRRTGELFF
>TRBV9|-|TRBD2|TRBJ2-5
TGTGCCAGCAGCGTAGAAAGCGGGAGAGAGACCCAGTACTTC
CASSVESGRETQYF